These 32 T cell receptor beta chains share one sample of origin, sequenced in a study of blood T cell repertoires in COVID-19. Only in-frame clones appear in the TCRdb table, and some are missing; sequencing was by immunoSEQ multiplex PCR. The table records 65,000 to 95,000 clones, about 80% of them present only once. The sequenced sample consisted of peripheral blood. The receptors stem from a man aged 50 to 59 with active or convalescent COVID-19.

The chain links TRBV9 to TRBJ2-3; D possibly corresponds to TRBD1 (6 bases). Trimming removed 7 bases at V and 0 bases at J, with 12 bases between. Germline CDR1 and CDR2: SGDLS and YYNGEE. This CDR3 is 14 amino acids long. DNA of the CDR3: TGTGCCAGCCGGCCAGGGGCAAGCACAGATACGCAGTATTTT. The encoded protein is CASRPGASTDTQYF.

The chain couples TRBV9 to TRBJ2-7; possible D gene TRBD2, 6 bases. The germline V gene encodes CDR1 SGDLS and CDR2 YYNGEE. This CDR3 spans 16 amino acids. The V end was cut by 3 bases, the J end by 2 bases, with 18 bases between. CDR3 sequence: CASSAVAGTGTYEQYF. CDR3 coding DNA: TGTGCCAGCAGCGCAGTGGCCGGGACTGGTACCTACGAGCAGTACTTC. Full variable domain (remainder filled in from reference TRBV9 and TRBJ2-7): DSGVTQTPKHLITATGQRVTLRCSPRSGDLSVYWYQQSLDQGLQFLIQYYNGEERAKGNILERFSAQQFPDLHSELNLSSLELGDSALYFCASSAVAGTGTYEQYFGPGTRLTVT.

This clone has a handful of counts. The V and J genes are TRBV7-9 and TRBJ1-1, with D hard to call. CDR1 SEHNR and CDR2 FQNEAQ come from the germline V gene (reference sequence). V was shortened by 7 bases and J by 0 bases, with 9 bases between the two germline ends. This CDR3 is 13 amino acids long. CDR3 sequence: CASTIQMNTEAFF. Written as DNA, the CDR3 is TGTGCCAGCACGATTCAGATGAACACTGAAGCTTTCTTT.

V is TRBV4-2 and J is TRBJ1-1, with a weak D call TRBD1 (6 bases). This CDR3 region has 15 residues. Per the germline V gene, CDR1 is LGHNA and CDR2 is YNFKEQ. The V end was cut by 0 bases, the J end by 1 base, with 9 bases between. DNA for the CDR3: TGTGCCAGCAGCCAAGACGGGGGGCCGAACACTGAAGCTTTCTTT. Amino acids: CASSQDGGPNTEAFF.

This clone was seen only a few times. The J gene is TRBJ1-1, the V gene TRBV7-9; 8 bases are shared with TRBD1. Germline CDR1 is SEHNR and CDR2 is FQNEAQ (reference sequence). This CDR3 is 15 amino acids long. J lost 0 bases, V lost 5 bases, and 5 bases had no gene match. The DNA of the CDR3 is TGTGCCAGCAGCACCTACAGGGGGATGAACACTGAAGCTTTCTTT. This encodes CASSTYRGMNTEAFF.

The rearrangement joins TRBV4-1 to TRBJ2-7, with 7 bases identical to TRBD2. Trimming cost V 1 base and J 0 bases; bases outside gene matches: 3. Germline CDR1 reads MGHRA; CDR2 reads YSYEKL. This CDR3 has 15 residues. CDR3 coding DNA: TGCGCCAGCAGCCAAGTCCGCGGGAGCTCCTACGAGCAGTACTTC. Amino acid sequence: CASSQVRGSSYEQYF.

The chain employs TRBV4-3 and TRBJ1-2; 9 positions match TRBD1. The CDR3 runs 14 residues. From germline, CDR1 is LGHNA and CDR2 YSLEER. The junction had 7 bases not matched to a gene; V was cut back by 4 bases and J by 7 bases. The CDR3 bases are TGCGCCAGCAGCCCTGGGGACAGGGAGGCTGGCTACACCTTC. Translating it yields CASSPGDREAGYTF.

The chain has TRBV19 and TRBJ1-1; perhaps TRBD1 as D (5 bases). Germline V gives CDR1 LNHDA, CDR2 SQIVND (reference sequence). Trimming shortened V by 4 bases and J by 0 bases, and 6 bases separated the two germline ends. The CDR3 consists of 13 residues. This CDR3 reads CASSRGMNTEAFF. The DNA of the CDR3 is TGTGCCAGTAGTAGGGGCATGAACACTGAAGCTTTCTTT. Supplemented by reference TRBV19 and TRBJ1-1, the full variable domain reads DGGITQSPKYLFRKEGQNVTLSCEQNLNHDAMYWYRQDPGQGLRLIYYSQIVNDFQKGDIAEGYSVSREKKESFPLTVTSAQKNPTAFYLCASSRGMNTEAFFGQGTRLTVV.

A single count supports this clone. The chain carries TRBV2 and TRBJ2-7; 7 nucleotides agree with TRBD2. This CDR3 comprises 14 residues. After removal of 3 bases from V and 3 bases from J, the junction contained 5 bases not matched to a gene. Germline CDR1 reads SNHLY; CDR2 reads FYNNEI. CDR3 bases: TGTGCCAGCAGTGAGGCTGGGGGGGTCTACGAGCAGTACTTC. It encodes CASSEAGGVYEQYF.

A single count supports this clone. The chain is built from TRBV18 and TRBJ2-3; D not resolved. This CDR3 is built from 16 residues. CDR1 is KGHSH, CDR2 LQKENI, per germline. Trimming removed 5 bases at V and 0 bases at J, with 15 bases between. CDR3 region: CASSINTILSTDTQYF. The CDR3 DNA is TGTGCCAGCTCAATAAACACAATCCTTAGCACAGATACGCAGTATTTT.

The chain is built from TRBV7-9 and TRBJ2-3, with TRBD1 identical over 9 bases. J lost 2 bases, V lost 5 bases, and 5 bases had no gene match. Germline CDR1 is SEHNR and CDR2 is FQNEAQ (reference sequence). The CDR3 length is 15 residues. As DNA, the CDR3 is TGTGCCAGCAGCCGACAGGGGGGGTCCACAGATACGCAGTATTTT. This sequence encodes CASSRQGGSTDTQYF.

This clone turned up a few times. CDR3 in DNA: TGTGCTAGTGGGAGGGACAGAGGGAACACTGAAGCTTTCTTT. Residues: CASGRDRGNTEAFF. The chain carries TRBV12-5 and TRBJ1-1, with TRBD1 identical over 7 bases. This CDR3 is built from 14 residues. With V trimmed by 6 bases and J by 1 base, 5 bases remained unmatched. The germline V gene has CDR1 LGHNT and CDR2 FRNRAP.

This sequence joins TRBV5-8 and TRBJ2-3, with TRBD2 identical over 11 bases. The V gene end was trimmed by 3 bases and the J gene end by 0 bases; junction bases not matched to a gene: 6. CDR1 SGHTS and CDR2 YDEGEE come from the germline V gene. CDR3 length: 17 amino acids. As DNA, the CDR3 is TGTGCCAGCAGCTACCGCGGGACTAGCGGAAGCACAGATACGCAGTATTTT. Its translation: CASSYRGTSGSTDTQYF.

V usage is TRBV5-6 and J usage is TRBJ1-2; D ambiguous. Germline V gene sequence: CDR1 SGHDT, CDR2 YYEEEE. The CDR3 has 11 amino acids. V lost 5 bases, J lost 8 bases, and 10 bases lay in between. The CDR3, as DNA: TGTGCCAGCAGGAGGGCTCAGGGCTACACCTTC. Its protein is CASRRAQGYTF.

The V call is TRBV13, the J call TRBJ2-7; tentative D call: TRBD2 (5 bases). The CDR3 has 15 residues. With 0 bases removed from V and 2 bases from J, the gap between germline ends came to 11 bases. Germline V gene sequence: CDR1 PRHDT, CDR2 FYEKMQ (reference sequence). As DNA, the CDR3 is TGTGCCAGCAGCTTAGGCCTGGGGAGAACCTACGAGCAGTACTTC. It translates to CASSLGLGRTYEQYF.

This clone was counted between two and nine times. The chain uses TRBV7-9 and TRBJ1-1; 8 bases are a match to TRBD1. CDR3 size: 15 residues. Trimming cost V 5 bases and J 6 bases; bases outside gene matches: 11. Germline loops: CDR1 SEHNR, CDR2 FQNEAQ (reference sequence). CDR3 DNA: TGTGCCAGCAGCGATTCCGGGACAGGTGGCTCTGAAGCTTTCTTT. It specifies CASSDSGTGGSEAFF.

The chain's CDR3 is CASSPWATGSETQYF. In DNA form, the CDR3 reads TGTGCCAGCAGCCCGTGGGCTACCGGTTCAGAGACCCAGTACTTC. The chain recombines TRBV7-2 with TRBJ2-5; D ambiguous. The CDR3 is 15 residues long. Trimming left V 5 bases short and J 4 bases short, with 17 bases between. Per the germline V gene, CDR1 is SGHTA and CDR2 is FQGNSA.

The chain carries TRBV12-3 or TRBV12-4 and TRBJ1-2, with D perhaps TRBD1 (5 bases). The CDR3 is 13 residues long. Between the trimmed V and J ends, which lost 7 bases and 4 bases, there was a span of 13 bases. DNA for the CDR3: TGTGCCAGCACCCTTGGGGGGATCTATGGCTACACCTTC. Protein product: CASTLGGIYGYTF.

This clone was seen a few times. This chain uses TRBV5-1 with TRBJ1-1; 7 positions agree with TRBD1. This CDR3 region has 13 residues. Germline loops: CDR1 SGHRS, CDR2 YFSETQ. Unmatched junction bases numbered 5, after V lost 4 bases and J lost 5 bases. In DNA, the CDR3 is TGCGCCAGCAGCACAGGGGCGCGGACTGAAGCTTTCTTT. Its translation is CASSTGARTEAFF.

In this sample, this clone turned up once. The gene calls are TRBV6-5 and TRBJ1-1; a possible D gene is TRBD1 (6 bases). CDR3 length equals 14 residues. Between the trimmed V and J ends, which lost 11 bases and 7 bases, there was a span of 23 bases. The germline CDR1 and CDR2 sequences are MNHEY and SVGAGI. In DNA form, the CDR3 reads TGTGCCGCCCTCGGGGGGGGCGGGATGGTTGAAGCTTTCTTT. It codes for CAALGGGGMVEAFF.

This sequence joins TRBV3-1 (or the pseudogene TRBV3-2) and TRBJ2-5, with 13 bases aligning to TRBD2. From germline, CDR1 is LGHDT and CDR2 YNNKEL (reference sequence). J lost 2 bases, V lost 0 bases, and 0 bases had no gene match. This CDR3 is 16 amino acids long. The CDR3 DNA sequence: TGTGCCAGCAGCCAAGAGGGACTAGCGGGACAAGAGACCCAGTACTTC. Protein product: CASSQEGLAGQETQYF.

The chain uses TRBV7-6 and TRBJ1-4; a weak D match, TRBD1 (5 bases). CDR1 and CDR2 (germline): SGHVS, FNYEAQ. Trimming took off 5 bases at V and 4 bases at J, with 14 bases between the two ends. The length of the CDR3 is 15 residues. Written as DNA, the CDR3 is TGTGCCAGCAGCCGTATGGCGGGGGTTAATGAAAAACTGTTTTTT. Translating gives CASSRMAGVNEKLFF.

The chain recombines TRBV9 with TRBJ1-5, with D unclear. Per germline, CDR1 SGDLS and CDR2 YYNGEE. There are 13 residues in the CDR3. The germline V and J ends were trimmed by 4 bases and 0 bases, with 5 bases remaining between them. The CDR3 DNA sequence: TGTGCCAGCAGCCTATATAGCAATCAGCCCCAGCATTTT. It yields the protein CASSLYSNQPQHF. Together with reference TRBV9 and TRBJ1-5, the CDR3 gives the full variable domain: DSGVTQTPKHLITATGQRVTLRCSPRSGDLSVYWYQQSLDQGLQFLIQYYNGEERAKGNILERFSAQQFPDLHSELNLSSLELGDSALYFCASSLYSNQPQHFGDGTRLSIL.

V is TRBV5-1 and J is TRBJ2-3, with 9 bases matching TRBD2. From germline, CDR1 is SGHRS and CDR2 YFSETQ. V shed 0 bases, J shed 2 bases, and the junction held 4 bases outside the gene matches. The CDR3 has 16 residues. The CDR3 DNA is TGCGCCAGCAGCTTGGTTCAGCGGGGGGACACAGATACGCAGTATTTT. Translated: CASSLVQRGDTDTQYF.

The V and J genes are TRBV9 and TRBJ2-7; D might be TRBD2 (5 bases). There are 14 residues in the CDR3. From germline, CDR1 is SGDLS and CDR2 YYNGEE. V shed 0 bases and J shed 3 bases, with 10 bases lying between them. The DNA of the CDR3 is TGTGCCAGCAGCGTAGGGGGAGTTGACTACGAGCAGTACTTC. Its translation is CASSVGGVDYEQYF. Variable domain in full (rest from reference TRBV9 and TRBJ2-7): DSGVTQTPKHLITATGQRVTLRCSPRSGDLSVYWYQQSLDQGLQFLIQYYNGEERAKGNILERFSAQQFPDLHSELNLSSLELGDSALYFCASSVGGVDYEQYFGPGTRLTVT.

This clone was seen a few times. V is TRBV9 and J is TRBJ2-1, with TRBD2 identical over 11 bases. V lost 4 bases to trimming and J lost 9 bases; unmatched junction nucleotides: 9. Per germline, CDR1 SGDLS and CDR2 YYNGEE. The CDR3 totals 15 residues. This chain's CDR3 is CASSPTGTSGIEQFF. DNA of the CDR3: TGTGCCAGCAGCCCCACCGGGACTAGCGGTATTGAGCAGTTCTTC.

The rearrangement uses TRBV6-2 or TRBV6-3 and TRBJ2-7; the D is unclear. Trimming removed 2 bases at V and 2 bases at J, with 16 bases between. There are 16 residues in the CDR3. From germline, CDR1 is MNHEY and CDR2 SVGEGT. The CDR3 protein is CASSYNLDGPAYEQYF. The CDR3 DNA sequence: TGTGCCAGCAGTTACAACCTAGACGGTCCGGCCTACGAGCAGTACTTC.

The chain couples TRBV7-8 to TRBJ2-2; TRBD1 matches at 7 bases. Germline V gives CDR1 SGHVS, CDR2 FQNEAQ. V was pared by 2 bases and J by 3 bases, with 12 bases of the junction left unmatched. CDR3 length: 18 residues. The CDR3 region is CASSLSFRTGTYTGELFF. CDR3 DNA sequence: TGTGCCAGCAGCTTAAGTTTCCGGACAGGTACCTACACCGGGGAGCTGTTTTTT.

This clone was seen only once. The rearrangement links TRBV21-1 to TRBJ1-6. TRBV21-1 is designated a pseudogene. There are 16 residues in the CDR3. The CDR3 region is CASSKIGGSYNSPLHF. The CDR3 DNA sequence: TGTGCCAGCAGCAAAATCGGGGGTTCCTATAATTCACCCCTCCACTTT.

The CDR3 protein is CASSLGQNTEAFF. The CDR3 DNA sequence: TGTGCCAGCAGCCTAGGACAGAACACTGAAGCTTTCTTT. The genes are TRBV7-3 and TRBJ1-1, with a possible D match to TRBD1 (5 bases). This CDR3 has 13 residues. The germline V gene has CDR1 SGHTA and CDR2 FQGTGA. V was shortened by 5 bases and J by 1 base, with 8 bases between the two germline ends.

The chain carries TRBV3-1 (or the pseudogene TRBV3-2) and TRBJ2-1; possibly TRBD2 for D (5 bases). V lost 1 base and J lost 6, with 13 bases in between. This CDR3 region has 15 residues. Germline CDR1 LGHDT, CDR2 YNNKEL (reference sequence). Written as DNA, the CDR3 is TGTGCCAGCAGCCAAGGACTACGAAGAGGCAATGAGCAGTTCTTC. It encodes CASSQGLRRGNEQFF.

The gene calls are TRBV6-1 and TRBJ2-6; 8 bases agree with TRBD1. CDR1 MNHNS and CDR2 SASEGT come from the germline V gene. J was trimmed by 4 bases and V by 2 bases; bases with no gene match: 16. The CDR3 consists of 20 residues. As DNA, the CDR3 is TGTGCCAGCAGTGAACTTATCAGGGACAGGACGCCTAGGGGGGCCAACGTCCTGACTTTC. Protein sequence: CASSELIRDRTPRGANVLTF.